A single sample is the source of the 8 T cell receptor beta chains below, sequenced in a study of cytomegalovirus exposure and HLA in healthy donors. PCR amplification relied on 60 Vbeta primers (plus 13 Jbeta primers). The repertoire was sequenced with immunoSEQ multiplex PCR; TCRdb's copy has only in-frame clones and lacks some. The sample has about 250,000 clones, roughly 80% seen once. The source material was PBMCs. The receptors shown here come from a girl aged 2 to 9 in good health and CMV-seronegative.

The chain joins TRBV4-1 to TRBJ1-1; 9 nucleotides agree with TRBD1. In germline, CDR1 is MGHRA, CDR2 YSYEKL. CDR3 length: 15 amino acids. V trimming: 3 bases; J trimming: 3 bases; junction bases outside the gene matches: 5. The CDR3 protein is CASSHRTGVDTEAFF. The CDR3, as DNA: TGCGCCAGCAGCCACCGGACAGGGGTGGACACTGAAGCTTTCTTT.

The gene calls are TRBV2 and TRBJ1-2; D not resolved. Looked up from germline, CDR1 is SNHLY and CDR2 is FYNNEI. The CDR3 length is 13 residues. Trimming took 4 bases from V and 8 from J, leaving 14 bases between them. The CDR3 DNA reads TGTGCCAGCAGTGCCGGCGAGGGTTTCGGCTACACCTTC. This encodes CASSAGEGFGYTF.

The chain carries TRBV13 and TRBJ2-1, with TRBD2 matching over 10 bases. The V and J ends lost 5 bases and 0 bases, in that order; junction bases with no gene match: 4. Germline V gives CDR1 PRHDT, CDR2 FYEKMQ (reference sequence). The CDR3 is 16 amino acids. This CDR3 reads CASSIRTSGSYNEQFF. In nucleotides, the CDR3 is TGTGCCAGCAGCATAAGGACTAGCGGCTCCTACAATGAGCAGTTCTTC.

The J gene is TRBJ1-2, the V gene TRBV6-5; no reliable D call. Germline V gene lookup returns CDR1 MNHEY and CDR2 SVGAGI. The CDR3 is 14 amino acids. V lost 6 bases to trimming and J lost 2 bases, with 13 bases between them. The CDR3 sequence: CASRRVWENYGYTF. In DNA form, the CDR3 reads TGTGCCAGCAGGCGGGTGTGGGAAAACTATGGCTACACCTTC.

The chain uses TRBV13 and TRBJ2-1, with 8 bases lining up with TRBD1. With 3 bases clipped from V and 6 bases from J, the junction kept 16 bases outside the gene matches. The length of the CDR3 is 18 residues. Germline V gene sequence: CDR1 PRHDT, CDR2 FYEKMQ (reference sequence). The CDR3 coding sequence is TGTGCCAGCAGCTTTACCCCACTCGGACAGGGATTCGGCAATGAGCAGTTCTTC. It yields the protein CASSFTPLGQGFGNEQFF.

The CDR3 region is CASSSLAGGVDIQYF. The CDR3 bases are TGTGCCAGCAGCTCATTAGCGGGTGGAGTTGACATTCAGTACTTC. The chain combines TRBV4-2 with TRBJ2-4, with 7 bases fitting TRBD2. CDR1 and CDR2 from the germline V gene are LGHNA and YNFKEQ. There are 15 residues in the CDR3. V lost 5 bases to trimming and J lost 8 bases; unmatched junction nucleotides: 12.

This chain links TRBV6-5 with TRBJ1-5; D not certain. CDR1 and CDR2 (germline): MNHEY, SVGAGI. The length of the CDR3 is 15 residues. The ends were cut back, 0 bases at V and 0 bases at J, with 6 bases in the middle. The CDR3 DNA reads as TGTGCCAGCAGTTACTCAGCCTATAGCAATCAGCCCCAGCATTTT. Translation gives CASSYSAYSNQPQHF.

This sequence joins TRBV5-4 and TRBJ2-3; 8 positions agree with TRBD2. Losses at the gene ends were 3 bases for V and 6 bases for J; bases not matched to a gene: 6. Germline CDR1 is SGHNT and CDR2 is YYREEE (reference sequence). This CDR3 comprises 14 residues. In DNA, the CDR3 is TGTGCCAGCAGCTCCCGGGGGGGAGGGGATACGCAGTATTTT. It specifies CASSSRGGGDTQYF.